This record covers a single T cell receptor beta chain. The data originate from a study of cytomegalovirus exposure and HLA in healthy donors. The PCR ran on 60 Vbeta and 13 Jbeta primers. Profiling relied on immunoSEQ multiplex PCR, and the TCRdb table lists in-frame clones only, not all of them. This sample has hundreds of thousands of clones, with over 80% found just once. This TCR was sampled from a boy between 2 and 10 years old in good health and CMV-seronegative. Sequencing used PBMCs.

DNA of the CDR3: TGTGCCAGCAGCTTAGGAGGGCCCCTCTACGAGCAGTACTTC. Encoded protein: CASSLGGPLYEQYF. V usage is TRBV9 and J usage is TRBJ2-7; weak D call: TRBD2 (6 bases). The CDR3 runs 14 residues. In germline, CDR1 is SGDLS, CDR2 YYNGEE. Between the trimmed V and J ends, which lost 4 bases and 3 bases, there was a span of 14 bases.